These 7 T cell receptor beta chains came from one sample sequenced in a study of shared clonotypes between healthy human individuals. Produced via immunoSEQ multiplex PCR; TCRdb's table is partial and in-frame only. The repertoire holds 730,000 or so clones, with around 72% as singletons. Sequences were obtained from memory CD4+ T cells sorted from blood. Described subset: CD45RA-negative fraction. The receptors here all came from a woman aged 30 to 39 in good health.

The chain is built from TRBV14 and TRBJ1-2, with 10 bases that match TRBD1. The V gene end was trimmed by 1 base and the J gene end by 7 bases; junction bases not matched to a gene: 3. CDR3 length: 14 amino acids. CDR1 is SGHDN and CDR2 is FVKESK in the germline V gene. The CDR3 sequence is CASSQGTGGAGYTF. The DNA for the CDR3 is TGTGCCAGCAGCCAAGGGACAGGGGGAGCTGGCTACACCTTC.

In its sample, this clone was seen a few times. The chain carries TRBV7-9 and TRBJ2-2; 9 nucleotides match TRBD2. CDR1 is SEHNR and CDR2 is FQNEAQ in the germline V gene (reference sequence). The J segment lost 4 bases and the V segment lost 6 bases, leaving 6 bases of the junction unmatched. The CDR3 consists of 15 residues. The CDR3 spells CASSALAGPTGELFF. The CDR3 nucleotides read TGTGCCAGCAGTGCGCTAGCGGGACCCACCGGGGAGCTGTTTTTT.

Concerning this clone itself: This sample also contains other DNA sequences that code for the same CDR3. The genes are TRBV18 and TRBJ1-1, with 8 bases lining up with TRBD1. J was trimmed by 1 base and V by 6 bases; bases with no gene match: 4. The CDR3 spans 14 residues. The germline V gene encodes CDR1 KGHSH and CDR2 LQKENI. CDR3 nucleotides: TGTGCCAGCTCGCCAGGACAGGGGAACACTGAAGCTTTCTTT. Its translation is CASSPGQGNTEAFF. The complete variable domain, with remaining parts taken from reference TRBV18 and TRBJ1-1, reads NAGVMQNPRHLVRRRGQEARLRCSPMKGHSHVYWYRQLPEEGLKFMVYLQKENIIDESGMPKERFSAEFPKEGPSILRIQQVVRGDSAAYFCASSPGQGNTEAFFGQGTRLTVV.

V is TRBV7-6 and J is TRBJ2-2; D may be TRBD1 or TRBD2 (5 bases each). The CDR3 has 15 residues. Looked up from germline, CDR1 is SGHVS and CDR2 is FNYEAQ. Trimming shortened V by 4 bases and J by 1 base, and 10 bases separated the two germline ends. The DNA of the CDR3 is TGTGCCAGCAGCTGGGGGACCGGGAACACCGGGGAGCTGTTTTTT. Residues: CASSWGTGNTGELFF.

This sequence joins TRBV28 and TRBJ2-7; D may correspond to TRBD1 or TRBD2 (5 bases each). The CDR3 is 14 residues long. V dropped 3 bases and J dropped 3 bases, with 12 bases sitting between them. Germline V gene data show CDR1 as MDHEN and CDR2 as SYDVKM. In DNA, the CDR3 is TGTGCCAGCAGTTTCCTCGGGGCGAACTACGAGCAGTACTTC. Protein: CASSFLGANYEQYF.

V usage is TRBV19 and J usage is TRBJ2-1, with TRBD1 matching over 10 bases. This CDR3 spans 19 amino acids. Looked up from germline, CDR1 is LNHDA and CDR2 is SQIVND (reference sequence). V was clipped by 9 bases and J by 6 bases; unmatched bases: 23. The CDR3 loop reads CASTKKPGQGPLAGNEQFF. Written as DNA, the CDR3 is TGTGCCAGCACAAAGAAACCGGGACAGGGGCCCTTAGCGGGCAATGAGCAGTTCTTC.

This clone was seen a single time. This chain links TRBV7-9 with TRBJ2-5; the D call may be TRBD1 or TRBD2 (6 bases each). Trimming took off 5 bases at V and 4 bases at J, with 17 bases between the two ends. CDR1 is SEHNR and CDR2 is FQNEAQ in the germline V gene (reference sequence). The CDR3 covers 15 residues. The CDR3 loop reads CASSPGGQFTETQYF. The CDR3 region has the DNA TGTGCCAGCAGCCCCGGGGGACAATTTACAGAGACCCAGTACTTC.